These T cell receptor beta chains were read from a single sample in a study of T-cell reconstitution after alpha-beta-depleted transplantation in children. Via MiXCR, TCRdb re-called the PCR reads, giving one row per CDR3 protein. In the table there are about 420,000 distinct CDR3 sequences, around 15% of which are singletons. This sample comprised PBMCs, mostly from graft donor cells, obtained 360 days after TCRalphabeta/CD19-depleted stem cell transplant. These receptors all come from a boy younger than two who had a stem cell transplant for Wiskott-Aldrich syndrome, so the T cells may come from the graft donor. Each CDR3 is given without its conserved first and last residue. Size is stated for part of the rows, as once, few or many counts, or as a class when the clone is expanded.

CDR3 length	V gene	J gene	clone size	CDR3 protein
15	TRBV6-5	TRBJ2-2	few	ASSYRASGLYTGELF
14	TRBV5-1	TRBJ2-5	-	ASSLGVAGVAETQY
14	TRBV15	TRBJ2-7	-	ATSKHRDRVPYEQY
11	TRBV30	TRBJ2-6	-	ACLSSGANVLT
13	TRBV12-3/TRBV12-4	TRBJ1-5	many	ASSSLRVSNQPQH
15	TRBV7-9	TRBJ2-5	-	ASSQTWETSGQETQY
16	TRBV12-3/TRBV12-4	TRBJ2-1	-	TSSLRRLASTGGSEQF
17	TRBV7-2	TRBJ2-1	-	ASSLAPGLAGVAYNEQF
13	TRBV18	TRBJ2-3	few	ASSPLGQGVSTQY
11	TRBV7-9	TRBJ2-3	-	ASSLARQVSQY
13	TRBV24-1	TRBJ2-1	few	ATGTGGYTDNEQF
13	TRBV4-1	TRBJ1-5	few	ASSQANGFNQPQH
12	TRBV10-3	TRBJ1-5	many	AISNSRNLQPQH
13	TRBV12-3/TRBV12-4	TRBJ2-5	few	ASRGPGLAWETQY
15	TRBV7-8	TRBJ2-2	few	ASRRTRGRTNTGELF
14	TRBV2	TRBJ2-1	many	ASSASDRGGTSGQF
11	TRBV10-3	TRBJ1-1	many	ATGQGSSTEAF
10	TRBV20-1	TRBJ2-1	-	SALAPGNEQF
13	TRBV20-1	TRBJ2-3	-	SASYRAPRTDTQY
12	TRBV20-1	TRBJ2-7	-	SARGREGRSEQY
11	TRBV29-1	TRBJ2-5	many	SVGPDREETQY
15	TRBV12-3/TRBV12-4	TRBJ2-2	-	ASSLALPFGNTGELF
11	TRBV6-5	TRBJ2-7	-	ASSYLDRDEQY
11	TRBV28	TRBJ2-7	few	ASSLVLRYEQY
13	TRBV13	TRBJ2-3	few	ASSLNRASTDTQY
14	TRBV12-3/TRBV12-4	TRBJ2-6	-	ASSPRGRTGANVLT
15	TRBV7-2	TRBJ2-1	few	ASSLKLAGDRYNEQF
13	TRBV15	TRBJ1-2	-	ATSRDLGTGRGYT
11	TRBV12-3/TRBV12-4	TRBJ2-1	few	ASRTSGDGEQF
15	TRBV18	TRBJ2-3	-	ASSPLPGPPTTDTQY
13	TRBV12-3/TRBV12-4	TRBJ2-3	-	ASSLNSGRADTQY
12	TRBV7-2	TRBJ2-5	-	ASSRGLAGKTQY
11	TRBV12-3/TRBV12-4	TRBJ1-5	many	ASSLLGYQPQH
12	TRBV12-3/TRBV12-4	TRBJ1-5	many	ASSFWGWDQPQH
14	TRBV5-6	TRBJ1-2	few	ASSLGQPPSNYGYT
14	TRBV7-6	TRBJ2-7	-	ASSSRDRGQDYEQY
15	TRBV27	TRBJ2-7	few	ASSPGRSGRGSYEQY
13	TRBV5-1	TRBJ1-5	-	ASSLDYDRNQPQH
11	TRBV14	TRBJ2-3	many	ASSQKLRYTQY
11	TRBV10-3	TRBJ2-1	few	AISESYSGEQF
15	TRBV7-9	TRBJ2-3	few	ASSPLKGTSPTDTQY
12	TRBV7-2	TRBJ2-7	few	ASSFSGLCCEQY
10	TRBV10-3	TRBJ1-1	-	AINRGGTEAF
13	TRBV11-2	TRBJ2-4	-	ASSFPWDRRDIQY
12	TRBV7-9	TRBJ2-7	-	ASSLTSGGLEQY
14	TRBV3-1	TRBJ2-7	few	ASSSQWGRGSYEQY
10	TRBV7-2	TRBJ2-2	-	ASRRTTGELF
11	TRBV12-3/TRBV12-4	TRBJ2-7	few	ASSTRQGAEQY
15	TRBV20-1	TRBJ2-7	few	SARESGTGVLPYEQY
10	TRBV29-1	TRBJ2-5	-	SVKQGSETQY
14	TRBV7-9	TRBJ2-5	-	ASSDTLGWGRETQY
10	TRBV20-1	TRBJ2-1	few	GFRAVYNEQF
13	TRBV14	TRBJ2-2	-	ASSQLGLNTGELF
13	TRBV7-2	TRBJ2-2	few	ASSRLAGRTGELF
14	TRBV5-1	TRBJ2-7	few	ASSLGLGGQIYEQY